The clone carrying this T cell receptor beta chain appeared once. Its matching antigen is unknown. This entry is derived from a study of T cell responses to AZD1222 COVID-19 vaccine. Study background: Samples with a second dose at about 4 or about 12 weeks were pooled together.

Here immunoSEQ multiplex PCR was the method, and the copy in TCRdb shows in-frame clones only, minus some. The sample comprises about 160,000 clones, less than 95% of which are singletons, and around 1.3% rests with the top ten. Study conclusions and caveats: At baseline, just 6 or 7 AZD1222 recipients tested seropositive. Most donors were white British and more were female, and clonal diversity was possibly underestimated. Unmutated variant regions are reportedly targeted by nearly half of spike-specific TCRs.

The sample was peripheral blood, taken on day 0 of AZD1222 vaccination. This receptor was taken from an adult in good health.

Written as DNA, the CDR3 is TGTGCCAGCAGCTTAGAAGGGGTTGAAGCTTTCTTT. Its protein product is CASSLEGVEAFF. This chain uses TRBV7-9 with TRBJ1-1, with D perhaps TRBD1 (5 bases). The germline V and J ends were trimmed by 1 base and 7 bases, with 7 bases remaining between them. This CDR3 has 12 residues. Germline V gives CDR1 SEHNR, CDR2 FQNEAQ (reference sequence).